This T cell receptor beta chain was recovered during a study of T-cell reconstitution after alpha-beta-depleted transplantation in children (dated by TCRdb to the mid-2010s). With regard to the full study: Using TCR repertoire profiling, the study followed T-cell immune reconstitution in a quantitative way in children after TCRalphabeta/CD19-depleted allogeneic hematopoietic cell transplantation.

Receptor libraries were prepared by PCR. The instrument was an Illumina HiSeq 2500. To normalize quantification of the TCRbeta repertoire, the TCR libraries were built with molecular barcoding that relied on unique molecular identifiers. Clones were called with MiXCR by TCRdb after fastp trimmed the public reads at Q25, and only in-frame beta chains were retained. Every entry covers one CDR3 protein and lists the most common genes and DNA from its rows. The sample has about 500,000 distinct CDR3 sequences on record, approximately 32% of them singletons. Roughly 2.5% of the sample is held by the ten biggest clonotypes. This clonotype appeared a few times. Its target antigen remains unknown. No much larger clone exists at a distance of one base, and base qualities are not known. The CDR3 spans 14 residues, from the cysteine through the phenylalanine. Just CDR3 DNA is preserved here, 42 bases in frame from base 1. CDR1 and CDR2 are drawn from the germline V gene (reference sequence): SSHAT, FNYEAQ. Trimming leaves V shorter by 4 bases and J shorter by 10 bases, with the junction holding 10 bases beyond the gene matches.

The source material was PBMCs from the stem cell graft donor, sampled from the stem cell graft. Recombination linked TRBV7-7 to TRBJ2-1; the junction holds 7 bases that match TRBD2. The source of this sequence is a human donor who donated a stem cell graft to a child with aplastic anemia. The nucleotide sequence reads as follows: TGTGCCAGCAGCTGCTCGGGACTATCATTAGAGCAGTTCTTC. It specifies CASSCSGLSLEQFF.